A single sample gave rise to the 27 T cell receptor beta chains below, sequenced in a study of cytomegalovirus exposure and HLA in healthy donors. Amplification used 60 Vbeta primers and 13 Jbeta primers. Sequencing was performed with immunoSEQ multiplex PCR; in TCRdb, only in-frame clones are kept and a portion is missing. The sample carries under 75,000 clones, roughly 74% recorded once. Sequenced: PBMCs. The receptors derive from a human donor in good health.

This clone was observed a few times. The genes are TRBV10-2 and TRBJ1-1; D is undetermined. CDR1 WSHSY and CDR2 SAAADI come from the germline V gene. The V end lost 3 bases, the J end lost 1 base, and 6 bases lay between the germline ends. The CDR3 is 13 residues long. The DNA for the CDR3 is TGCGCCAGCAGTGACAGAACGAACACTGAAGCTTTCTTT. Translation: CASSDRTNTEAFF.

CDR3 DNA sequence: TGTGCCAGCAGCTCGCGACAGGGGGCTGTGAACACTGAAGCTTTCTTT. Translation gives CASSSRQGAVNTEAFF. This chain joins TRBV14 and TRBJ1-1; 10 bases agree with TRBD1. J gave up 0 bases and V 5 bases, and 6 bases lay outside the gene matches. Looked up from germline, CDR1 is SGHDN and CDR2 is FVKESK. The CDR3 has 16 residues.

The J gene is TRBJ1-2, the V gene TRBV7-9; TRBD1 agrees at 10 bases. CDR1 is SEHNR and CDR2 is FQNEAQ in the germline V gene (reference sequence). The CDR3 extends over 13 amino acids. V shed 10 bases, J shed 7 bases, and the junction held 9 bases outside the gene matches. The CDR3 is CAIGGQGVGGYTF. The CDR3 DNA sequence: TGTGCCATCGGTGGACAGGGGGTGGGTGGCTACACCTTC.

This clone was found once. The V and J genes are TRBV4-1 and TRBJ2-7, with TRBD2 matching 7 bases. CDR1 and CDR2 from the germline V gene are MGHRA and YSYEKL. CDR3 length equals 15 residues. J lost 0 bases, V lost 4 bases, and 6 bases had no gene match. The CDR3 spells CASSLEERDSYEQYF. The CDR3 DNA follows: TGCGCCAGCAGCCTGGAAGAGCGGGACTCCTACGAGCAGTACTTC.

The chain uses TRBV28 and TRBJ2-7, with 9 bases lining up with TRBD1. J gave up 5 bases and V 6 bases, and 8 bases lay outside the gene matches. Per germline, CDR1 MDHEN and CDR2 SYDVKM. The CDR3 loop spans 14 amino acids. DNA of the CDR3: TGTGCCAGCAGCACACCGGGACAGGGCCACGAGCAGTACTTC. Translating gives CASSTPGQGHEQYF.

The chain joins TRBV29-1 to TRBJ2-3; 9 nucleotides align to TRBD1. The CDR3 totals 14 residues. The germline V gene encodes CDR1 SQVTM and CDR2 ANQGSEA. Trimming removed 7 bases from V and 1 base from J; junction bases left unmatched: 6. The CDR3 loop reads CSEQGAEGTDTQYF. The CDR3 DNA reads TGCAGCGAACAGGGGGCTGAGGGCACAGATACGCAGTATTTT.

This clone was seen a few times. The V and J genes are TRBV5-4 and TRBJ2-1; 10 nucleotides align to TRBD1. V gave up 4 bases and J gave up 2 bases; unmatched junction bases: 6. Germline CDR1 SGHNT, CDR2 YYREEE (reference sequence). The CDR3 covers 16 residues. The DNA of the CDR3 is TGTGCCAGCAGCACCAGACAGGGGGCGGCCTACAATGAGCAGTTCTTC. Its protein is CASSTRQGAAYNEQFF.

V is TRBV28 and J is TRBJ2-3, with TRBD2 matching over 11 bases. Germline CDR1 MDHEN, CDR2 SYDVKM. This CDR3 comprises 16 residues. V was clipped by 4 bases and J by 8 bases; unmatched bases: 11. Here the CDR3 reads CASSSMTSGTQGTQYF. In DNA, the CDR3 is TGTGCCAGCAGTTCCATGACTAGCGGGACCCAGGGTACGCAGTATTTT. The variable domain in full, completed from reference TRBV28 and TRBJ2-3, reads DVKVTQSSRYLVKRTGEKVFLECVQDMDHENMFWYRQDPGLGLRLIYFSYDVKMKEKGDIPEGYSVSREKKERFSLILESASTNQTSMYLCASSSMTSGTQGTQYFGPGTRLTVL.

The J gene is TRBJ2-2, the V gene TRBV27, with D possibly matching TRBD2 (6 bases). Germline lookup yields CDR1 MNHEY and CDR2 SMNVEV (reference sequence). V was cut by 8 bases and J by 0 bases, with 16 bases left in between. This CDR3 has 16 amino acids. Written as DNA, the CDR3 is TGTGCCAGCGGAGCAGCCGGGACTCCGAACACCGGGGAGCTGTTTTTT. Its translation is CASGAAGTPNTGELFF.

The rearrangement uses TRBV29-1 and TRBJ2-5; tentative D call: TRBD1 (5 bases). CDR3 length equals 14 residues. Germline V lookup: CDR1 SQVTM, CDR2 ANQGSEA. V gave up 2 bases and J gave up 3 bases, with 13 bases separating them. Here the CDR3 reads CSVEYPQGKETQYF. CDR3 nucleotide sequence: TGCAGCGTTGAATACCCCCAGGGTAAAGAGACCCAGTACTTC.

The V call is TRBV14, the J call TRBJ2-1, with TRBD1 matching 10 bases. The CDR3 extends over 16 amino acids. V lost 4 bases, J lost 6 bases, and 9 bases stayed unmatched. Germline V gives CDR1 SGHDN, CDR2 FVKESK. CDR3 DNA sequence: TGTGCCAGCAGCCGGGGATCGGGACAGGGGATCAATGAGCAGTTCTTC. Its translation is CASSRGSGQGINEQFF.

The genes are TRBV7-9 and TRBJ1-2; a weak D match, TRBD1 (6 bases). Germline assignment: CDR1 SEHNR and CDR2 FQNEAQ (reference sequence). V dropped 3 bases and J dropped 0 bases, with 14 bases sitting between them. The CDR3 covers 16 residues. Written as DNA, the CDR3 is TGTGCCAGCAGCTTTTTTCAGGGGCCGCCTAACTATGGCTACACCTTC. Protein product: CASSFFQGPPNYGYTF.

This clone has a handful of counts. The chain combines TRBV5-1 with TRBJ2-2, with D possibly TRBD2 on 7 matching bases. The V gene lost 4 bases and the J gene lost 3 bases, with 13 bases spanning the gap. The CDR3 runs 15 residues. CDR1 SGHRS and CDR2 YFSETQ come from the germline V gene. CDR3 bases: TGCGCCAGCAGCCCCGAAGGGGGGGACACCGGGGAGCTGTTTTTT. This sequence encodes CASSPEGGDTGELFF.

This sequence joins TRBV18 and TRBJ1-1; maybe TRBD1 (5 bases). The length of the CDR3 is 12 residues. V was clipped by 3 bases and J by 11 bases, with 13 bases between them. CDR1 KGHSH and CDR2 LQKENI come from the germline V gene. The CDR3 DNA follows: TGTGCCAGCTCACCCCGGGGGGAACGCGCTTTCTTT. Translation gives CASSPRGERAFF.

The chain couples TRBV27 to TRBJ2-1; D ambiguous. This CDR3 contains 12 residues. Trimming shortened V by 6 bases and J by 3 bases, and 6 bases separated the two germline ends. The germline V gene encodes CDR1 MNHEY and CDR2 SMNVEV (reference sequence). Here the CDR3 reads CASRVGYNEQFF. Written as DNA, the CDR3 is TGTGCCAGCAGGGTCGGCTACAATGAGCAGTTCTTC.

The CDR3 here is CASSLGQGWYGYTF. The CDR3 DNA reads as TGTGCCAGCAGCTTGGGACAGGGGTGGTATGGCTACACCTTC. The rearrangement links TRBV13 to TRBJ1-2; TRBD1 matches 10 bases. The CDR3 sequence is 14 residues long. Germline trimming cut 3 bases from V and 5 bases from J; bases unmatched to any gene: 3. Germline assignment: CDR1 PRHDT and CDR2 FYEKMQ (reference sequence).

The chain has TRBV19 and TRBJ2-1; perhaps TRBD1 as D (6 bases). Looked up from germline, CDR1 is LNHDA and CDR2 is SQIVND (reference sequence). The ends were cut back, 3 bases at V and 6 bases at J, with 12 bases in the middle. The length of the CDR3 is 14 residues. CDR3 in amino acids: CASSIRDTRNEQFF. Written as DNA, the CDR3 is TGTGCCAGTAGTATCCGGGACACCCGCAATGAGCAGTTCTTC.

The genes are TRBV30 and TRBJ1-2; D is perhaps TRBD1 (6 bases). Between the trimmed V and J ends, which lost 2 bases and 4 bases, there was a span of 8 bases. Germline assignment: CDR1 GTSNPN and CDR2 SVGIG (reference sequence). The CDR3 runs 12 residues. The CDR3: CAWSPQGYGYTF. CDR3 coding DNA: TGTGCCTGGAGTCCACAGGGCTATGGCTACACCTTC. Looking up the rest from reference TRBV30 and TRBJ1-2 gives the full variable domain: SQTIHQWPATLVQPVGSPLSLECTVEGTSNPNLYWYRQAAGRGLQLLFYSVGIGQISSEVPQNLSASRPQDRQFILSSKKLLLSDSGFYLCAWSPQGYGYTFGSGTRLTVV.

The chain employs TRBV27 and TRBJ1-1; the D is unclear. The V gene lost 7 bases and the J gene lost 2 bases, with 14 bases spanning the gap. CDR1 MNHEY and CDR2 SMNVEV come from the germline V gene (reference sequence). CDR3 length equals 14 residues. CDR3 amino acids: CASTRAGTNTEAFF. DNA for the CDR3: TGTGCCAGCACCCGGGCGGGAACTAACACTGAAGCTTTCTTT.

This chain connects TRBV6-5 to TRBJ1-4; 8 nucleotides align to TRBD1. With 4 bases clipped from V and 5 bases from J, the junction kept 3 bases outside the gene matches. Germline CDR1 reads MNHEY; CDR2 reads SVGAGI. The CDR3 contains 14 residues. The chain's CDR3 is CASSSGGENEKLFF. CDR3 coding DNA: TGTGCCAGCAGTTCAGGGGGCGAAAATGAAAAACTGTTTTTT.

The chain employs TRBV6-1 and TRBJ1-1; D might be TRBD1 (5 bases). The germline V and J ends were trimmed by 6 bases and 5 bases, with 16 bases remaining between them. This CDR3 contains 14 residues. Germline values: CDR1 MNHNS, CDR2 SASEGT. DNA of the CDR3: TGTGCCAGCAGACACTGGGGGGGGTGGACTGAAGCTTTCTTT. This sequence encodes CASRHWGGWTEAFF.

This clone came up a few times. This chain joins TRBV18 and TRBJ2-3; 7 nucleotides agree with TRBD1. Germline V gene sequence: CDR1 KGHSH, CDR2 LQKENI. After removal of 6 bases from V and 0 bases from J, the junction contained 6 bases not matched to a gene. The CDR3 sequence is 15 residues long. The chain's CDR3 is CASSSQGTSTDTQYF. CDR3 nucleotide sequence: TGTGCCAGCTCTTCACAGGGGACGAGCACAGATACGCAGTATTTT.

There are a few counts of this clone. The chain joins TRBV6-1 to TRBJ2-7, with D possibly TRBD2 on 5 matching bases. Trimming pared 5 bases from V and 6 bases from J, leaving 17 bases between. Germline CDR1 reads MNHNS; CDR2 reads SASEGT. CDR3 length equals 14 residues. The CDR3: CASSSDRIAGEQYF. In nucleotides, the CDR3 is TGTGCCAGCAGTTCCGACCGCATTGCGGGCGAGCAGTACTTC.

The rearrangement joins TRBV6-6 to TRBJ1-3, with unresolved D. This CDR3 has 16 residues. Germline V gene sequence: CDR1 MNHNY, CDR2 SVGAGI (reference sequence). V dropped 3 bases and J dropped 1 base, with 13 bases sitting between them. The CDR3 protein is CASSYASGASGNTIYF. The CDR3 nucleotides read TGTGCCAGCAGTTATGCGTCGGGAGCGTCTGGAAACACCATATATTTT.

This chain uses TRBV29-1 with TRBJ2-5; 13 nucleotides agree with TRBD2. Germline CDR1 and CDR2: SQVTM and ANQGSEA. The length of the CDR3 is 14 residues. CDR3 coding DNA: TGCTGTTGGGCGGGACTAGCGGGACAAAAGACCCAGTACTTC. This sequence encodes CCWAGLAGQKTQYF.

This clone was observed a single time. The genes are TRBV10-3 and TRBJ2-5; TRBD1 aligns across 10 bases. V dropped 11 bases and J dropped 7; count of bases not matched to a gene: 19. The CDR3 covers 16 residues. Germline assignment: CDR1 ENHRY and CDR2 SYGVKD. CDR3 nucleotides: TGTGCCTCAACGGGGGGGATGACAGGGGGCGAGGGGACCCAGTACTTC. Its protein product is CASTGGMTGGEGTQYF.

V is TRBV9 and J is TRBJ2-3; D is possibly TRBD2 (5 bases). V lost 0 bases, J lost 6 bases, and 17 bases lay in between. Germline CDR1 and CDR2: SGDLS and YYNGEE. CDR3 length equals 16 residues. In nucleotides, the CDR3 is TGTGCCAGCAGCGTAGGAGGGCCTGGAACGTCGGATACGCAGTATTTT. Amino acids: CASSVGGPGTSDTQYF.